The clone carrying this T cell receptor beta chain has only a few counts. CDR3 length: 16 amino acids. J lost 6 bases, V lost 3 bases, and 12 bases had no gene match. Germline CDR1 reads LGHDT; CDR2 reads YNNKEL (reference sequence). MiXCR was run by TCRdb on the 5' RACE reads, yielding one entry per CDR3 protein. The top ten clones hold approximately 24% of a sample with about 150,000 distinct CDR3 sequences, approximately 25% of them seen once. These data are taken from a study of T-cell memory formation after mild COVID-19. The sequence was collected from an adult woman who had mild COVID-19 (a few samples of this study predate the infection). Cell type and time point are not known. This chain joins TRBV3-1 and TRBJ2-7; the match to TRBD1 covers 9 bases. Sequencing was carried out using PBMCs or a T cell subset sorted from them (not recorded which). The CDR3 DNA is TGTGCCAGCAGCCAGGGCTTCGGGACAGGGATCGGCGAGCAGTACTTC. Translation: CASSQGFGTGIGEQYF.